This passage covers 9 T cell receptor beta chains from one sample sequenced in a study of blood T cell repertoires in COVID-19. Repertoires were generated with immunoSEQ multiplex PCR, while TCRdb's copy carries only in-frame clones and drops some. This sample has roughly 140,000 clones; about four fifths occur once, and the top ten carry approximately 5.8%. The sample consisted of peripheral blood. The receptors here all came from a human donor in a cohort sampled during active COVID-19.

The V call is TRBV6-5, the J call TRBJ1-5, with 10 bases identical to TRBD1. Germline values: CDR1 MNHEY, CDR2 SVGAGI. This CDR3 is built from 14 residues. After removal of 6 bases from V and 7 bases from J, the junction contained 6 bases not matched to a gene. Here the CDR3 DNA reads TGTGCCAGCAGAGAGACAGGGGGCGGCCAGCCCCAGCATTTT. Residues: CASRETGGGQPQHF.

The CDR3 protein is CASSEARYTGELFF. The CDR3 nucleotides are TGTGCCAGCAGTGAAGCGCGGTACACCGGGGAGCTGTTTTTT. The rearrangement links TRBV2 to TRBJ2-2; D is unresolved. V was clipped by 0 bases and J by 3 bases, with 5 bases between them. CDR3 length: 14 amino acids. Germline V lookup: CDR1 SNHLY, CDR2 FYNNEI.

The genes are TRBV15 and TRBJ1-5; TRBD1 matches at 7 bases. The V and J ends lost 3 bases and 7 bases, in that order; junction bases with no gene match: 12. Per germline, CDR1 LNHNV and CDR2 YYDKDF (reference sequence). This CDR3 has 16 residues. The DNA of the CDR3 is TGTGCCACCAGCAGCGACAGGGTAGGTTCGTGGCAGCCCCAGCATTTT. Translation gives CATSSDRVGSWQPQHF.

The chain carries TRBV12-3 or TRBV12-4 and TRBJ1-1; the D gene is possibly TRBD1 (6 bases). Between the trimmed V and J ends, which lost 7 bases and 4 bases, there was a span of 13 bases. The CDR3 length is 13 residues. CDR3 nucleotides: TGTGCCAGCAAGTTTACAGGGCCCACTGAAGCTTTCTTT. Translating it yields CASKFTGPTEAFF.

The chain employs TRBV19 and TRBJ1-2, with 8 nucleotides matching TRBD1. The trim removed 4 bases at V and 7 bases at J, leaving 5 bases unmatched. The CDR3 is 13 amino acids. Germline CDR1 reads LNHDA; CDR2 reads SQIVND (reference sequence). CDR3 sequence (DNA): TGTGCCAGTAGTACCGCAGGGGGCGTTGGCTACACCTTC. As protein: CASSTAGGVGYTF.

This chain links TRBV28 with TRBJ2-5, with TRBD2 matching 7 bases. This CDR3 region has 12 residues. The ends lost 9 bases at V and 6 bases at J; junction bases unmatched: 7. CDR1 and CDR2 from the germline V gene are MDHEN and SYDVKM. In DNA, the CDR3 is TGTGCCAGTACTAGCGCTCAAAAGACCCAGTACTTC. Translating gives CASTSAQKTQYF.

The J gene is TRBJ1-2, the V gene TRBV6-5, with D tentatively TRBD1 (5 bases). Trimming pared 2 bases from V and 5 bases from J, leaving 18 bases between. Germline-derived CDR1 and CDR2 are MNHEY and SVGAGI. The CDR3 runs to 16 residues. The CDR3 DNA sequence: TGTGCCAGCAGTTACGCTCAAACCGGGACTGCGTATGGCTACACCTTC. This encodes CASSYAQTGTAYGYTF.

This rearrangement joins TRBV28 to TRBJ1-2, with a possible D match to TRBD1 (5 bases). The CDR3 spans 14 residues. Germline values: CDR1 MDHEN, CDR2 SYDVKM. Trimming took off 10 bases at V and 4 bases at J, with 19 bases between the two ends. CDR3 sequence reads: CAIGSGGTSYGYTF. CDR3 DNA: TGTGCCATCGGGTCTGGAGGGACCAGCTATGGCTACACCTTC.

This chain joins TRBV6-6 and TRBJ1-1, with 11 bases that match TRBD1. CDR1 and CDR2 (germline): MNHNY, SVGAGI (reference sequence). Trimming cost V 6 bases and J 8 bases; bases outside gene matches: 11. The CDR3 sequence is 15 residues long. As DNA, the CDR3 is TGTGCCAGCAGCTACGCCACAAGGACAGGGGGCGAAGCTTTCTTT. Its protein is CASSYATRTGGEAFF.